This entry features one T cell receptor beta chain sequence. The source of the sample is a study of shared clonotypes between healthy human individuals. At the level of the study: Every donor yielded three CD4 naive, three CD4 memory, two CD8 naive and one CD8 memory plate.

The authors ran the assay at deep level. Produced via immunoSEQ multiplex PCR; TCRdb's table is partial and in-frame only. The table records some 2,000,000 clones, roughly 95% of them present only once. The V gene's germline CDR1 is MDHEN and CDR2 SYDVKM. The CDR3 contains 14 residues. V dropped 5 bases and J dropped 2 bases, with 13 bases sitting between them. The sequencing sample was made of naive CD4+ T cells sorted from blood. Stated subset: CD45RA+ positively selected. The sequence derives from a man younger than 30 in good health. The chain is built from TRBV28 and TRBJ2-7, with TRBD2 as a possible D gene (7 bases). The CDR3 DNA is TGTGCCAGCAGTGTTACAGGGAGGGCCTACGAGCAGTACTTC. It yields the protein CASSVTGRAYEQYF. Full variable domain (missing parts from reference TRBV28 and TRBJ2-7): DVKVTQSSRYLVKRTGEKVFLECVQDMDHENMFWYRQDPGLGLRLIYFSYDVKMKEKGDIPEGYSVSREKKERFSLILESASTNQTSMYLCASSVTGRAYEQYFGPGTRLTVT.